This T cell receptor beta chain was sequenced for a study of shared clonotypes between healthy human individuals. The CDR3 loop spans 14 amino acids. Per the germline V gene, CDR1 is SGHRS and CDR2 is YFSETQ. Comments on this clone: An end of the junction differs from the germline gene, which may be a read error.

TCRdb's copy holds only in-frame clones and misses some; the assay was immunoSEQ multiplex PCR. The repertoire holds 2 million to 2.5 million clones, with 93% as singletons. V and J are TRBV5-1 and TRBJ2-7; no clear D gene. Source material: naive CD4+ T cells from PBMCs. Described subset: CD45RA+ positively selected. This TCR was recovered from a man younger than 35 in good health. Some clones in this sample may be carry-over from other donors' samples. The CDR3 here is CASSPRAPSSEQYF. The CDR3 DNA follows: TGCGCCAGCAGCCCCCGAGCTCCTTCCTCCGAGCAGTACTTC.